The 4 T cell receptor beta chains below all came from one sample that was sequenced in a study of blood T cell repertoires in COVID-19. Assay used: immunoSEQ multiplex PCR; TCRdb lists only in-frame clones, some missing. The data hold fewer than 300,000 clones, with approximately 86% observed a single time. Sequencing used peripheral blood. Receptors were obtained from a human donor with COVID-19, enrolled during active disease. The donor label of this sample is uncertain.

This clone was seen once. The chain has TRBV6-5 and TRBJ2-3; D gene unclear. The CDR3 consists of 12 residues. CDR1 MNHEY and CDR2 SVGAGI come from the germline V gene. Between the trimmed V and J ends, which lost 6 bases and 4 bases, there was a span of 8 bases. CDR3 DNA: TGTGCCAGCAGCGGGTGGCCAGATACGCAGTATTTT. Protein product: CASSGWPDTQYF.

The chain is built from TRBV19 and TRBJ1-2, with 9 bases matching TRBD1. The germline gives CDR1 LNHDA, CDR2 SQIVND (reference sequence). The J segment lost 4 bases and the V segment lost 5 bases, leaving 8 bases of the junction unmatched. CDR3 length equals 15 residues. CDR3: CASSPIQGASYGYTF. For the CDR3, the DNA is TGTGCCAGTAGTCCAATACAGGGGGCCAGCTATGGCTACACCTTC.

This clone was seen once. The gene calls are TRBV6-5 and TRBJ2-1, with D unresolved. Per the germline V gene, CDR1 is MNHEY and CDR2 is SVGAGI. Trimming shortened V by 2 bases and J by 5 bases, and 7 bases separated the two germline ends. The CDR3 covers 13 residues. This CDR3 is CASSYPGNNEQFF. CDR3 coding DNA: TGTGCCAGCAGTTACCCCGGTAACAATGAGCAGTTCTTC.

For the CDR3, the DNA is TGTGCCAGCAGCCTGACGTGGGGAGGCGGTTCCGACGAGCAGTACTTC. It is translated as CASSLTWGGGSDEQYF. The chain recombines TRBV11-3 with TRBJ2-7; D perhaps matches TRBD2 (6 bases). The length of the CDR3 is 16 residues. Germline V gene sequence: CDR1 SGHNT, CDR2 YENEEA. V lost 5 bases, J lost 5 bases, and 22 bases lay in between.